The T cell receptor (beta chain) described here comes from a study of memory CD8 T cells in hepatitis C reinfection. The CDR3 length is 13 residues. Per germline, CDR1 MNHEY and CDR2 SMNVEV (reference sequence). With V trimmed by 6 bases and J by 9 bases, 7 bases remained unmatched. Specified time point: peak reinfection, 3 to 8 weeks after reinfection detection. TCR sequencing was done directly ex vivo on sorted cells, without expansion in vitro. TCRdb's copy holds only in-frame clones and misses some; the assay was immunoSEQ multiplex PCR. In the table there are about 47,000 clones, approximately 88% of which are singletons.

The gene calls are TRBV27 and TRBJ2-1, with 8 bases matching TRBD2. The sequence was collected from a man aged 18 to 30 with hepatitis C virus infection. The sequencing input was naive CD8+ T cells sorted from blood. For the CDR3, the DNA is TGTGCCAGCAGCCGACTAGCGTTGGGTGAGCAGTTCTTC. Amino acids: CASSRLALGEQFF.